This entry describes one TCR beta chain. What this receptor recognizes is not known. It has no much larger one-base neighbor in the sample; base qualities were not kept. The sample is drawn from a study of blood T cell repertoires in COVID-19 (dated by TCRdb to 2020 to 2022). Regarding the complete study: Collaborator samples came from the United States, Italy and Spain and covered acute and convalescent phases of COVID-19. HLA class I and class II types, where available, came from metadata supplied by the sample provider rather than from assay-based typing. The material from the prospective study consisted of cDNA or gDNA derived from T cells, B-cell-depleted T cells, or PBMCs. The repertoires were made available in a free public database intended to serve as a resource for research on the immune response to SARS-CoV-2. Subjects who had been exposed to COVID-19, were actively infected with it, or had recovered from it provided the deeply sampled blood TCRbeta repertoires that made up the dataset. Nearly every sample came with metadata listing a de-identified subject ID, COVID-19 status, age in years and sex. The samples were drawn from the first 160 participants of the ongoing ImmuneRACE study and from over a thousand subjects provided by 6 global collaborators.

The research as a whole found: The quantity of clinical and demographic metadata differed by source and by participant and was supplied without curation.

The immunoSEQ Assay, a bias-controlled multiplex PCR, was used to amplify TCRbeta CDR3 regions from genomic DNA. Per the authors' processing: The number of nucleated cells in each sample was estimated by amplification of reference gene primers within the assay. Sequence reads were collapsed and filtered to measure the absolute abundance of every unique TCRbeta CDR3 rearrangement. For each sample, productive Simpson clonality was calculated as the square root of Simpson's diversity index over productive rearrangements. This is the immuneACCESS table as TCRdb keeps it, with only in-frame sequences that have V and J called. A part of the clones is gone; compared with another copy, unresolved V genes explain less than half, and the rest is unexplained. V and J calls and clone size are copied from that table; D and trimming were computed from the DNA. The sample table records 70,000 to 95,000 clones; roughly 90% of these occur just once. The ten top clones hold approximately 7.3% of the sample.

According to the germline V gene, CDR1 reads SGHAT and CDR2 reads FQNNGV. The CDR3 holds 15 amino acids from the cysteine to the phenylalanine. Just the 45-base CDR3 DNA is kept, in frame starting at base 1. Trimming costs V 5 bases and J 0 bases, and their ends lie 13 bases apart. Whole blood was collected in K2EDTA tubes by collaborating institutions according to the institutions' own protocols. Collaborator samples were shipped for TCRbeta analysis as frozen whole blood, isolated PBMCs, or DNA extracted from either sample type. Source material: peripheral blood. This sequence uses TRBV11-2 and TRBJ1-1; the D gene cannot be resolved reliably. This TCR was recovered from a man aged 70 or older with acute or convalescent COVID-19. The sequence in DNA is TGTGCCAGCAGCCCAAGCTCGGGAATGAACACTGAAGCTTTCTTT. This gives the protein CASSPSSGMNTEAFF.